This entry lists 2 T cell receptor beta chains sequenced from one sample in a study of blood T cells in healthy people across ages. Primers used in a second PCR of about 6 to 11 cycles were a sample-barcoded 5' primer and a J-beta primer mix. MiXCR, applied by TCRdb to the 5' RACE reads, yields one record per CDR3 protein. The sample holds roughly 1.4 million distinct CDR3 sequences, approximately 63% seen once. Source material: blood. The receptor set was obtained from a young man in good health.

The chain employs TRBV20-1 and TRBJ1-5; 9 bases are shared with TRBD1. Germline V CDR1 and CDR2: DFQATT, SNEGSKA (reference sequence). Trimming at V came to 1 base and at J to 4 bases, leaving 14 bases not matched to a gene. The CDR3 sequence is 18 residues long. CDR3 DNA sequence: TGCAGTGCTAGAGCCCCGGACAGGGGAATTTTGGTAAATCAGCCCCAGCATTTT. This translates into CSARAPDRGILVNQPQHF.

V and J are TRBV29-1 and TRBJ2-1; no firm D call. The CDR3 has 10 residues. CDR1 SQVTM and CDR2 ANQGSEA come from the germline V gene. The V and J ends lost 5 bases and 8 bases respectively, with 7 bases between them. The CDR3 DNA is TGCAGCGTTTTATGGGATGAGCAGTTCTTC. As protein: CSVLWDEQFF.